Each of the 18 T cell receptor beta chains below was sequenced from the same sample in a study of blood T cell repertoires in COVID-19. Measured with immunoSEQ multiplex PCR; TCRdb has only the in-frame clones, and not every one. The data contain 150,000 to 200,000 clones, about 90% of them singletons. Sequenced input: peripheral blood. The receptors derive from a man aged 40-50 years with active or convalescent COVID-19.

This chain connects TRBV5-4 to TRBJ2-1, with TRBD1 as a possible D gene (6 bases). With 0 bases removed from V and 5 bases from J, the gap between germline ends came to 12 bases. The CDR3 length is 15 residues. CDR1 is SGHNT, CDR2 YYREEE, per germline (reference sequence). CDR3: CASSLAGQPDNEQFF. The CDR3 DNA sequence: TGTGCCAGCAGCTTGGCCGGACAGCCCGACAATGAGCAGTTCTTC.

CDR3: CASSRVGAPGETQYF. The CDR3 DNA reads TGCGCCAGCAGCAGGGTGGGGGCCCCCGGCGAGACCCAGTACTTC. V gene TRBV4-3 combines with J gene TRBJ2-5, with D possibly TRBD1 on 6 matching bases. V was trimmed by 5 bases and J by 5 bases, leaving 18 bases between them. The CDR3 extends over 15 amino acids. Germline loops: CDR1 LGHNA, CDR2 YSLEER.

The chain uses TRBV5-4 and TRBJ1-2; possible D gene TRBD1, 5 bases. Trimming took 0 bases from V and 8 from J, leaving 14 bases between them. Germline CDR1 is SGHNT and CDR2 is YYREEE (reference sequence). This CDR3 has 14 amino acids. The CDR3 DNA follows: TGTGCCAGCAGCTTGGTACAGGAGTCGAGCGGCTACACCTTC. Protein product: CASSLVQESSGYTF.

The chain combines TRBV19 with TRBJ2-5, with 12 bases that match TRBD1. The germline gives CDR1 LNHDA, CDR2 SQIVND (reference sequence). CDR3 length: 17 amino acids. The V segment lost 5 bases and the J segment 5 bases; nucleotides outside the gene matches: 12. The CDR3 DNA reads TGTGCCAGTAGTGTCTCCGGGACAGGGGGCAGAAGGGAGACCCAGTACTTC. Translated: CASSVSGTGGRRETQYF.

The CDR3: CASGPGTTGSTDTQYF. DNA of the CDR3: TGTGCTAGTGGCCCCGGGACTACCGGAAGCACAGATACGCAGTATTTT. The chain uses TRBV12-5 and TRBJ2-3; 7 nucleotides match TRBD2. The CDR3 covers 16 residues. CDR1 and CDR2 (germline): LGHNT, FRNRAP. Trimming removed 6 bases from V and 0 bases from J; junction bases left unmatched: 9. Complete variable domain (other parts from reference TRBV12-5 and TRBJ2-3): DARVTQTPRHKVTEMGQEVTMRCQPILGHNTVFWYRQTMMQGLELLAYFRNRAPLDDSGMPKDRFSAEMPDATLATLKIQPSEPRDSAVYFCASGPGTTGSTDTQYFGPGTRLTVL.

The chain links TRBV14 to TRBJ2-7; 8 nucleotides line up with TRBD2. This CDR3 is built from 16 residues. The V and J ends lost 1 base and 2 bases, in that order; junction bases with no gene match: 7. The V gene's germline CDR1 is SGHDN and CDR2 FVKESK. The CDR3 protein is CASSQGRKAGAYEQYF. DNA of the CDR3: TGTGCCAGCAGCCAAGGGAGAAAAGCGGGGGCCTACGAGCAGTACTTC.

The chain recombines TRBV27 with TRBJ1-1, with a tentative D call TRBD1 (6 bases). Germline CDR1 MNHEY, CDR2 SMNVEV (reference sequence). The CDR3 runs 15 residues. Trimming pared 7 bases from V and 3 bases from J, leaving 18 bases between. The CDR3 region has the DNA TGTGCCAGCAATCATCGTACAGGGACGGACACTGAAGCTTTCTTT. This sequence encodes CASNHRTGTDTEAFF.

Comment on this clone: The same CDR3 is also encoded by other DNA sequences in this sample. This chain connects TRBV6-1 to TRBJ1-2, with D tentatively TRBD1 (6 bases). Trimming removed 1 base from V and 4 bases from J, with 13 bases in between. The germline V gene has CDR1 MNHNS and CDR2 SASEGT. This CDR3 contains 15 residues. The CDR3: CASSEVGRGVYGYTF. In DNA form, the CDR3 reads TGTGCCAGCAGTGAAGTGGGCAGGGGTGTCTATGGCTACACCTTC.

This clone was observed a few times. The V call is TRBV11-2, the J call TRBJ2-1, with 10 positions matching TRBD1. V was pared by 2 bases and J by 4 bases, with 2 bases of the junction left unmatched. CDR3 length: 15 amino acids. From germline, CDR1 is SGHAT and CDR2 FQNNGV. CDR3: CASSLMGQGYNEQFF. The CDR3 DNA is TGTGCCAGCAGCTTAATGGGACAGGGGTACAATGAGCAGTTCTTC.

V usage is TRBV4-2 and J usage is TRBJ1-1; 7 bases map to TRBD1. The CDR3 consists of 16 residues. Germline assignment: CDR1 LGHNA and CDR2 YNFKEQ. The V and J ends lost 4 bases and 0 bases, in that order; junction bases with no gene match: 8. The CDR3 here is CASSPEGQSMNTEAFF. CDR3 nucleotide sequence: TGTGCCAGCAGCCCCGAGGGACAGAGCATGAACACTGAAGCTTTCTTT.

The J gene is TRBJ1-3, the V gene TRBV9, with 7 bases lining up with TRBD1. Germline CDR1 reads SGDLS; CDR2 reads YYNGEE. This CDR3 spans 16 amino acids. V was clipped by 4 bases and J by 2 bases; unmatched bases: 9. CDR3 protein: CASSPTGVSAGNTIYF. CDR3 nucleotide sequence: TGTGCCAGCAGCCCTACAGGGGTTTCCGCTGGAAACACCATATATTTT.

This clone turned up a few times. The V call is TRBV19, the J call TRBJ2-3, with D perhaps matching TRBD2 (5 bases). This CDR3 spans 14 amino acids. V was pared by 2 bases and J by 5 bases, with 11 bases between. CDR1 is LNHDA, CDR2 SQIVND, per germline (reference sequence). As DNA, the CDR3 is TGTGCCAGTAGTATAAAGGGTCGGGGAGATACGCAGTATTTT. Translated, it gives CASSIKGRGDTQYF. Drawing the rest from reference TRBV19 and TRBJ2-3, the complete variable domain is DGGITQSPKYLFRKEGQNVTLSCEQNLNHDAMYWYRQDPGQGLRLIYYSQIVNDFQKGDIAEGYSVSREKKESFPLTVTSAQKNPTAFYLCASSIKGRGDTQYFGPGTRLTVL.

The chain is built from TRBV28 and TRBJ2-1; maybe TRBD1 (5 bases). Germline loops: CDR1 MDHEN, CDR2 SYDVKM. Deletions cut 10 bases from V and 7 bases from J, with 11 bases between. CDR3 length equals 11 residues. CDR3 sequence: CATSGWNEQFF. The CDR3 nucleotides read TGTGCCACCTCAGGGTGGAATGAGCAGTTCTTC.

Concerning this clone: Other DNA variants within this sample encode the same CDR3. The chain has TRBV12-3 or TRBV12-4 and TRBJ1-2; 8 bases are a match to TRBD1. V dropped 5 bases and J dropped 4; count of bases not matched to a gene: 3. CDR3 size: 13 residues. CDR3 sequence: CASSLGQGYGYTF. The CDR3, as DNA: TGTGCCAGCAGTCTCGGACAGGGCTATGGCTACACCTTC.

The V and J genes are TRBV10-3 and TRBJ2-5; 13 bases match TRBD2. Germline V lookup: CDR1 ENHRY, CDR2 SYGVKD. The trim removed 3 bases at V and 3 bases at J, leaving 7 bases unmatched. CDR3 length: 17 amino acids. CDR3 loop: CAISDSRTSGGKETQYF. The DNA for the CDR3 is TGTGCCATCAGTGACTCCCGGACTAGCGGGGGAAAAGAGACCCAGTACTTC.

The chain joins TRBV12-1 to TRBJ1-2; the tabulated D call, TRBD1, remains unverified against the DNA. TRBV12-1 is a recognized pseudogene. The CDR3 loop spans 15 amino acids. The CDR3 loop is CASSLDRRSFYGYTF. CDR3 DNA sequence: TGTGCCAGCAGCTTAGACAGGCGATCGTTCTATGGCTACACCTTC.

The chain has TRBV4-1 and TRBJ2-7; 14 bases are shared with TRBD2. Germline CDR1 is MGHRA and CDR2 is YSYEKL. The CDR3 is 18 residues long. V dropped 1 base and J dropped 9; count of bases not matched to a gene: 14. CDR3 sequence: CASSQVHLGTSGGVRQYF. The CDR3 DNA is TGCGCCAGCAGCCAAGTACATTTAGGGACTAGCGGGGGTGTGCGGCAGTACTTC.

The V and J genes are TRBV3-1 (or the pseudogene TRBV3-2) and TRBJ1-3, with D unclear. V dropped 2 bases and J dropped 3 bases, with 8 bases sitting between them. Germline CDR1 and CDR2: LGHDT and YNNKEL (reference sequence). This CDR3 comprises 14 residues. In DNA form, the CDR3 reads TGTGCCAGCAGCCAAATCGCCGGTGGAAACACCATATATTTT. This translates into CASSQIAGGNTIYF.